The source of this TCR beta chain is a study of human T cells and chemical hapten exposure (dated by TCRdb to the early 2020s). About the investigation overall: For sensitization, 2% DPC in acetone was applied to an approximately 2 cm by approximately 2 cm area of upper inner arm skin. Throughout the study period of around 25 weeks, patients also received therapeutic DPC doses to the scalp every week. Patch testing was done on the upper back using Finn chambers containing 0.01% DPC, and results were scored after 6 days according to International Contact Dermatitis Research Group standards. Most of the patients in the cohort were female, and the cohort covered alopecia areata with under or over 50% scalp involvement, alopecia totalis and alopecia universalis. The libraries were sequenced as a pool, and the TCR yield per sample differed mostly because of small variations in library volumes within the pool. Peripheral blood TCR repertoire changes were tracked in vivo in alopecia patients during primary and secondary sensitization to the hapten diphenylcyclopropenone (DPC). Blood samples were taken from patients before sensitization (week 0) and then at 2, 6 and about 24 weeks after DPC sensitization. For TCR sequencing, blood came from about 28 alopecia patients at anywhere from one to four time points (pre-sensitization, 2, 6 and 24 weeks).

Library generation was performed with RACE. These reads were obtained on a NextSeq 500. During library preparation, unique molecular identifiers were attached to individual cDNA molecules so that TCRs could be counted quantitatively and reproducibly. Both TCR alpha and TCR beta chains were sequenced from each blood RNA sample. The paper's processing steps were these. A median of roughly 99,000 TCRs per sample was observed, with a range of about 20,000 to 690,600. The Decombinator software suite was used to annotate the V, J and CDR3 of the TCR reads. To make PS versus PT1 abundance plots, every sample was subsampled to the same number of TCRs (28,000). TCRs were defined as expanded if absent before sensitization and observed at least eight times at the 2-week time point. The public reads were run again by TCRdb, first through fastp at Q25 and then through MiXCR, and only productive beta chains were kept. Rows with one shared CDR3 protein collapse into an entry with the most common genes and DNA. Here the V and J calls rest on TCRdb's processing, not on the authors' analysis. The sample table holds approximately 350,000 distinct CDR3 sequences, of which around 7% were seen once. The ten largest clones add up to about 8% of the sample.

This clonotype was picked up a small number of times. The antigen it recognizes is unknown. Base qualities are not at hand, and no much larger clone is one base apart. CDR1 and CDR2 are drawn from the germline V gene: LGHNA, YNFKEQ. From cysteine to phenylalanine, the CDR3 is 18 amino acids long. Solely the CDR3 DNA is kept, with 54 bases framed from the first base. V was cut back by 0 bases and J by 1 base, leaving a gap of 18 bases between them. On the study overall, not on this receptor specifically: No change with DPC sensitization was found in the number of TCRs above 1 in 1000 frequency, and no evidence of global repertoire structure alterations was found. Patch test score was positively correlated with the number of PT1 expanded TCRs, with significance at thresholds 8, 16 and 32 but not at 4. Alopecia, a presumed autoimmune disease, was present in all patients, so the immune response of the patients might differ from that of healthy individuals. After repeated subsampling, the strength of the expansion versus patch-test correlation and the threshold at which it became significant changed. Significantly more large CDR3 similarity clusters were formed by expanded TCRs than by pre-sensitization or healthy control sets, consistent with antigen-driven responses.

Read against the paper, the sample's time point label means: patch test 1, 2 weeks after DPC sensitization. Per the publication, the treatment or condition label means: therapeutic diphenylcyclopropenone sensitization with weekly scalp DPC. Blood at each patch-test visit was drawn before the patch test was applied. To be eligible, patients had to be aged 18 to 70, diagnosed with alopecia and judged suitable for DPC therapy, while pregnant patients were excluded. Total RNA was isolated from unfractionated whole blood collected in Tempus Blood RNA tubes. The chain couples TRBV4-2 to TRBJ1-1; TRBD1 might be the D gene, on 5 matching bases. The receptor was isolated from a woman younger than 35 with alopecia areata. Some clones in this sample may be carry-over from other donors' samples. Specimen: whole blood, collected in connection with sensitization to the hapten diphenylcyclopropenone (DPC). The DNA reads TGTGCCAGCAGCCAAGAATTCGAAGTGGGGACCGAGAACACTGAAGCTTTCTTT. Its translation is CASSQEFEVGTENTEAFF.